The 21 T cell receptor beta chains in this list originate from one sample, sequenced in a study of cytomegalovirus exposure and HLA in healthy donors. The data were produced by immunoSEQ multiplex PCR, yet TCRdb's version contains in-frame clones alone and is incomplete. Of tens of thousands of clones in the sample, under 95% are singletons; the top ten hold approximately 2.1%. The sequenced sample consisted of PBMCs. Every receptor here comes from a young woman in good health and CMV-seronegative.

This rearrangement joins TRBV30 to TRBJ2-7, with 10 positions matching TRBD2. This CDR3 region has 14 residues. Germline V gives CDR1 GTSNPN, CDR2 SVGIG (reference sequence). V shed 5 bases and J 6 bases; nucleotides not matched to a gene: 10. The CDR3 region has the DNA TGTGCCTGGGGGGTGAGCGGGAGGGCCGGCGAGCAGTACTTC. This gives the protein CAWGVSGRAGEQYF.

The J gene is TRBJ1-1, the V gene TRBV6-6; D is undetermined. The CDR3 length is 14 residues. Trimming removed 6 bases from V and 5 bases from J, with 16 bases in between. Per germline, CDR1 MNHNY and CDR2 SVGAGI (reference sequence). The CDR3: CASRTVADRTEAFF. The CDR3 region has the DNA TGTGCCAGCAGGACCGTTGCGGATAGAACTGAAGCTTTCTTT.

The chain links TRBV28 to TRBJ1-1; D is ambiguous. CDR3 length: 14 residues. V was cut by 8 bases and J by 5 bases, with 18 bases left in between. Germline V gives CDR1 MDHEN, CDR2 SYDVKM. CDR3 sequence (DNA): TGTGCCAGCTACACATCAGCGGTAGGGACTGAAGCTTTCTTT. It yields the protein CASYTSAVGTEAFF.

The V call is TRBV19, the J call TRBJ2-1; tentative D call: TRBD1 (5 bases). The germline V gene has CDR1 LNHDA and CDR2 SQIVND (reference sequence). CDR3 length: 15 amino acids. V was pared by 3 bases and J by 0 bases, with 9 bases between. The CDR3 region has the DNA TGTGCCAGTAGTATGCAGGGCAGCTCCTACAATGAGCAGTTCTTC. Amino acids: CASSMQGSSYNEQFF.

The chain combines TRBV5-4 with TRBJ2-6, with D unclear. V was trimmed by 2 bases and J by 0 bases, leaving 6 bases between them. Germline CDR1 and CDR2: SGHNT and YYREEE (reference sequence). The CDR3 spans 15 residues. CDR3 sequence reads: CASSLAGSGANVLTF. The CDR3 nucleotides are TGTGCCAGCAGCTTAGCAGGCTCTGGGGCCAACGTCCTGACTTTC.

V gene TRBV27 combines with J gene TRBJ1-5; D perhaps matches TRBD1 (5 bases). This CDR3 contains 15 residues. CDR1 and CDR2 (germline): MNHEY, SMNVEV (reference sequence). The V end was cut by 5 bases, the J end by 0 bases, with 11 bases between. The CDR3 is CASSPGLYSNQPQHF. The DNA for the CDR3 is TGTGCCAGCAGTCCAGGGCTTTATAGCAATCAGCCCCAGCATTTT.

This chain's CDR3 is CASSRGGVRSTDTQYF. The CDR3 nucleotides read TGTGCCAGCAGCCGAGGGGGTGTAAGAAGCACAGATACGCAGTATTTT. The chain employs TRBV7-2 and TRBJ2-3, with D possibly matching TRBD1 (6 bases). Trimming cost V 5 bases and J 0 bases, with 15 bases left between them. The V gene's germline CDR1 is SGHTA and CDR2 FQGNSA. The CDR3 is made up of 16 amino acids.

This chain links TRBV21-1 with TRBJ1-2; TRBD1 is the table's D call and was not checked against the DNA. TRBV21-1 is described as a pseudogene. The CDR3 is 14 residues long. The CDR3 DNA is TGTGCCAGCAGCAACAGAGACAGGGTCTATGGCTACACCTTC. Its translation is CASSNRDRVYGYTF.

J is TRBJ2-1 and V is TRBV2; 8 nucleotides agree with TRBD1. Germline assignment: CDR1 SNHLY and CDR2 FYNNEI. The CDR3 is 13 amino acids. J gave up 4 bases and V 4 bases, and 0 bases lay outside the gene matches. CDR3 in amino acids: CASSGTGYNEQFF. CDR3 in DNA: TGTGCCAGCAGTGGGACAGGGTACAATGAGCAGTTCTTC.

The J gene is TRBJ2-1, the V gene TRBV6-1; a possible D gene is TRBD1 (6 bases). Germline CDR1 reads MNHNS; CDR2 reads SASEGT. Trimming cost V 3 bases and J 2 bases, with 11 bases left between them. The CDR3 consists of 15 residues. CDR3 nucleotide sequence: TGTGCCAGCAGTGAGCGGACAGAGGCCTACAATGAGCAGTTCTTC. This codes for CASSERTEAYNEQFF.

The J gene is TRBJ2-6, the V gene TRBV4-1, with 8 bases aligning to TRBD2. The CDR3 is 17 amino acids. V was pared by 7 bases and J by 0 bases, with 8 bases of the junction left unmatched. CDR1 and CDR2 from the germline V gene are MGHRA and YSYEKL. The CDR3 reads CASTHIRGGSGANVLTF. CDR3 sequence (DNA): TGCGCCAGCACCCATATCCGGGGGGGCTCTGGGGCCAACGTCCTGACTTTC.

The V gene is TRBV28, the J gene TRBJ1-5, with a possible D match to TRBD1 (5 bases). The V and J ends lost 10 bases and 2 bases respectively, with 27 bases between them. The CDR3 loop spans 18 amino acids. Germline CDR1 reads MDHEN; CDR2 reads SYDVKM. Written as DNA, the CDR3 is TGTGCCACCGGGGGGACCCAGGCGCCTACGAATCGCAATCAGCCCCAGCATTTT. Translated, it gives CATGGTQAPTNRNQPQHF.

The CDR3 nucleotides are TGTGCCAGTAGTATGGCAGCGGTTAACACCGGGGAGCTGTTTTTT. This gives the protein CASSMAAVNTGELFF. The rearrangement joins TRBV19 to TRBJ2-2, with D possibly matching TRBD2 (5 bases). Germline assignment: CDR1 LNHDA and CDR2 SQIVND (reference sequence). This CDR3 comprises 15 residues. Trimming pared 3 bases from V and 2 bases from J, leaving 10 bases between.

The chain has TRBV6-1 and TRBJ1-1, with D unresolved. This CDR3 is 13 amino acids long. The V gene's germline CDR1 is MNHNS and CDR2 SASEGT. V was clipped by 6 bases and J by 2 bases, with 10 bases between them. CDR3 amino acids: CASRVAFNTEAFF. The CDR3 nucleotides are TGTGCCAGCAGAGTGGCCTTCAACACTGAAGCTTTCTTT.

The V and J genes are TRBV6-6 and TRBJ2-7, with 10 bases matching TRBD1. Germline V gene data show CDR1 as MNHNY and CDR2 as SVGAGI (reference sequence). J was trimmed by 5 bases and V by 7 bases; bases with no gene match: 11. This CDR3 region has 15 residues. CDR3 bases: TGTGCCAGCAATCCTGCCGGGACAGGGGTCCACGAGCAGTACTTC. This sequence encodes CASNPAGTGVHEQYF.

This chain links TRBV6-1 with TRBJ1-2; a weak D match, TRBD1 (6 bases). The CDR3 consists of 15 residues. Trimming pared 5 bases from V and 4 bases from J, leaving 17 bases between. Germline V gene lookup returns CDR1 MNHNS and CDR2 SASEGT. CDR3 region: CASSTHSEGGYGYTF. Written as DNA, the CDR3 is TGTGCCAGCAGTACCCACAGCGAAGGGGGCTATGGCTACACCTTC.

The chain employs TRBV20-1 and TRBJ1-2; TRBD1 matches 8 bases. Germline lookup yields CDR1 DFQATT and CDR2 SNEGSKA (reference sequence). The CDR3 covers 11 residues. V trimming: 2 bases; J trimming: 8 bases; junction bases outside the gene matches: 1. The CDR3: CSARRQGGYTF. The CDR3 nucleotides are TGCAGTGCTAGAAGACAGGGGGGCTACACCTTC.

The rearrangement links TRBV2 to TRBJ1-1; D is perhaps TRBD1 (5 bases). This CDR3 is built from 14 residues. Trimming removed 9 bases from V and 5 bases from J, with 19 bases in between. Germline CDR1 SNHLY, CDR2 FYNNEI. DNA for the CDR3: TGTGCCAGTTCTAGGGACGGGGAGGGAACTGAAGCTTTCTTT. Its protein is CASSRDGEGTEAFF.

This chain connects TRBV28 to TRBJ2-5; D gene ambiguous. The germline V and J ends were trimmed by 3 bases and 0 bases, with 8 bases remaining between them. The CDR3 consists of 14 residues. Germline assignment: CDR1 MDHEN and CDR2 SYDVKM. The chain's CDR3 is CASSLQSYQETQYF. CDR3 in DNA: TGTGCCAGCAGTTTGCAAAGCTACCAAGAGACCCAGTACTTC.

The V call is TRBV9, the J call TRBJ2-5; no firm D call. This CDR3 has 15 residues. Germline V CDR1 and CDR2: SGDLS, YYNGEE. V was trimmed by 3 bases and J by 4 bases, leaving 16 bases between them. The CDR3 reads CASSAESSEGETQYF. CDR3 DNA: TGTGCCAGCAGCGCGGAGAGCAGTGAAGGAGAGACCCAGTACTTC.

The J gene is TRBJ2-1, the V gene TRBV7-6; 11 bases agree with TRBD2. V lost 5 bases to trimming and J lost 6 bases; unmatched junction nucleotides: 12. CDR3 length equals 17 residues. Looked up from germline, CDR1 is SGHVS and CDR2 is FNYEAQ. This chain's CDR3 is CASSHMLLAGAVNEQFF. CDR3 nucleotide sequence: TGTGCCAGCAGCCATATGCTACTAGCGGGAGCTGTCAATGAGCAGTTCTTC.